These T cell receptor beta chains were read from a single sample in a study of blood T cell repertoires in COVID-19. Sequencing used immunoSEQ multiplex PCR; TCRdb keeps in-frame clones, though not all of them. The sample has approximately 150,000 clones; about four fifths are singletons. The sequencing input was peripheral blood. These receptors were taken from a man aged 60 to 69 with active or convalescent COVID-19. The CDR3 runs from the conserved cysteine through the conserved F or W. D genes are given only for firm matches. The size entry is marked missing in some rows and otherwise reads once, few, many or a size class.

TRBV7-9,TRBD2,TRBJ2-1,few,CASSLSRRASGGAHEQFF,TGTGCCAGCAGCTTATCACGCCGGGCTAGCGGGGGGGCCCATGAGCAGTTCTTC
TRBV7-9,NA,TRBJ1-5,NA,CASSTDSSNQPQHF,TGTGCCAGCAGCACGGACAGTAGCAATCAGCCCCAGCATTTT
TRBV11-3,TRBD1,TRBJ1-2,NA,CASSLDRTGKGYTF,TGTGCCAGCAGCTTAGATCGGACAGGGAAAGGCTACACCTTC
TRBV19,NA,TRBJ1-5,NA,CASSLGTSSNQPQHF,TGTGCCAGTAGTCTAGGGACAAGTAGCAATCAGCCCCAGCATTTT
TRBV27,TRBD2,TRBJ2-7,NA,CASSPSTGLAGGMYEQYF,TGTGCCAGCAGTCCCTCGACCGGACTAGCGGGAGGTATGTACGAGCAGTACTTC
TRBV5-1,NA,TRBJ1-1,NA,CASSLTGSGTFAEAFF,TGCGCCAGCAGCCTTACAGGGAGTGGTACTTTCGCTGAAGCTTTCTTT
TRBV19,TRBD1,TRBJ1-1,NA,CASSPTGDTEAFF,TGTGCCAGTAGTCCGACAGGGGACACTGAAGCTTTCTTT
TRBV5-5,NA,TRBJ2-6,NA,CASSLAHGSGANVLTF,TGTGCCAGCAGCTTGGCCCACGGCTCTGGGGCCAACGTCCTGACTTTC
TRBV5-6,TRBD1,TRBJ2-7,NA,CASSLGDRVRHEQYF,TGTGCCAGCAGCTTGGGGGACAGGGTTCGACACGAGCAGTACTTC
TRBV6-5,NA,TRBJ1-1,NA,CASIAAGINTEAFF,TGTGCCAGCATCGCTGCGGGGATTAACACTGAAGCTTTCTTT
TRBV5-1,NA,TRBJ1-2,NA,CASSPGGGNDYGYTF,TGCGCCAGCAGCCCGGGAGGAGGGAATGACTATGGCTACACCTTC
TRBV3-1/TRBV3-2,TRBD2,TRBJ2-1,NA,CASSQDASGTHNEQFF,TGTGCCAGCAGCCAAGACGCTAGCGGGACGCACAATGAGCAGTTCTTC
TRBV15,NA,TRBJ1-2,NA,CATSRDRINYGYTF,TGTGCCACCAGCAGAGACAGGATTAACTATGGCTACACCTTC
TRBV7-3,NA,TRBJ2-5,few,CASSLLGRSQETQYF,TGTGCCAGCAGCTTACTGGGCAGGTCCCAAGAGACCCAGTACTTC
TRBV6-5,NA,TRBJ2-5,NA,CASSLEVQETQYF,TGTGCCAGCAGTTTAGAGGTCCAAGAGACCCAGTACTTC
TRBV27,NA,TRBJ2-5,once,CASSRSIQETQYF,TGTGCCAGCAGTCGGTCCATACAAGAGACCCAGTACTTC
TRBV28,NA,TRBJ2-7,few,CASSWEFTRQASYEQYF,TGTGCCAGCAGTTGGGAGTTTACTAGGCAGGCCTCCTACGAGCAGTACTTC
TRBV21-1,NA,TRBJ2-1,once,CASSKVSWRERLGDEQFF,TGTGCCAGCAGCAAAGTGAGTTGGCGGGAAAGGCTGGGCGATGAGCAGTTCTTC
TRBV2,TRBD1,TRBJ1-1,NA,CASKEQGLLGEAFF,TGTGCCAGCAAGGAACAGGGGCTTTTGGGTGAAGCTTTCTTT
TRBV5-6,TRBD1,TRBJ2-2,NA,CASSSAGTGSSGELFF,TGTGCCAGCAGCTCCGCCGGGACAGGGTCGTCCGGGGAGCTGTTTTTT
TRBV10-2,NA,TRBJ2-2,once,CASRGGMTGELFF,TGCGCCAGCAGAGGGGGTATGACCGGGGAGCTGTTTTTT
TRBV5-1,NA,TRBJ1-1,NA,CASSSVGTQVTEAFF,TGCGCCAGCAGTAGTGTTGGGACACAGGTGACTGAAGCTTTCTTT
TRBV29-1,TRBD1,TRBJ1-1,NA,CSVYFRTGSTEAFF,TGCAGCGTATACTTCCGGACAGGGAGTACTGAAGCTTTCTTT
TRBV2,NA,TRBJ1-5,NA,CASRSGNQPQHF,TGTGCCAGCAGGTCGGGTAATCAGCCCCAGCATTTT
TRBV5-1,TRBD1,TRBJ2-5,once,CASSARTGGLETQYF,TGCGCCAGCAGCGCCAGGACAGGGGGGCTTGAGACCCAGTACTTC
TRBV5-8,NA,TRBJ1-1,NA,CASSFGGRSTEAFF,TGTGCCAGCAGCTTTGGAGGGAGGAGCACTGAAGCTTTCTTT
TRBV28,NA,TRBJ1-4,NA,CASSFYRDNEKLFF,TGTGCCAGCAGTTTTTACAGGGACAATGAAAAACTGTTTTTT
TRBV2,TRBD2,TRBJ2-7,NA,CASSGPGLAGDYEQYF,TGTGCCAGCAGTGGCCCCGGACTAGCGGGAGACTACGAGCAGTACTTC
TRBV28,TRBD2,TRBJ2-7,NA,CASSPSGGSYEQYF,TGTGCCAGCAGCCCCTCCGGCGGGAGCTACGAGCAGTACTTC
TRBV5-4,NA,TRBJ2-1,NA,CASSQYSGSSYNEQFF,TGTGCCAGCAGCCAGTACAGTGGGAGCTCCTACAATGAGCAGTTCTTC
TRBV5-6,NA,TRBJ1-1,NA,CASSFETGVGATEAFF,TGTGCCAGCAGCTTTGAAACAGGAGTGGGGGCCACTGAAGCTTTCTTT
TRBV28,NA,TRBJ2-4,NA,CASSPVYRSGNIQYF,TGTGCCAGCAGCCCAGTATACAGGTCCGGGAACATTCAGTACTTC
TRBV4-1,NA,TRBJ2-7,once,CASSQARQGPSYEQYF,TGCGCCAGCAGCCAAGCACGGCAGGGGCCTTCCTACGAGCAGTACTTC
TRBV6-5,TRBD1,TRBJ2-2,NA,CATNRGTGELFF,TGTGCCACCAACAGGGGCACCGGGGAGCTGTTTTTT
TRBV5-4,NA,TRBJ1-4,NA,CASSLAGGEKLFF,TGTGCCAGCAGCTTGGCGGGGGGTGAAAAACTGTTTTTT
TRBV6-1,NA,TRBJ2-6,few,CASSESLAGPSNVLTF,TGTGCCAGCAGTGAAAGTTTGGCAGGGCCCTCCAACGTCCTGACTTTC
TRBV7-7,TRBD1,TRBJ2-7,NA,CASSRDRGHWYEQYF,TGTGCTAGCAGCCGTGACAGGGGGCATTGGTACGAGCAGTACTTC
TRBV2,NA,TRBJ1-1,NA,CASRPGVYTEAFF,TGTGCCAGCAGGCCGGGGGTCTACACTGAAGCTTTCTTT
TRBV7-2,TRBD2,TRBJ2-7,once,CASSSRTSGRINEQYF,TGTGCCAGCAGCTCCCGGACTAGCGGGAGGATAAACGAGCAGTACTTC
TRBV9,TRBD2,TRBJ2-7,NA,CAHPNSGGGPYEQYF,TGTGCCCACCCCAATAGCGGGGGGGGCCCCTACGAGCAGTACTTC
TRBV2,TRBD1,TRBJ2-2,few,CASSPQGARNTGELFF,TGTGCCAGCAGTCCCCAGGGGGCGCGGAACACCGGGGAGCTGTTTTTT